This T cell receptor (beta chain) was identified during a study of shared clonotypes between healthy human individuals. Profiling relied on immunoSEQ multiplex PCR, and the TCRdb table lists in-frame clones only, not all of them. Of more than 500,000 clones detected, approximately 95% appear once; the ten largest clones hold 0.11%. The V end was cut by 6 bases, the J end by 6 bases, with 18 bases between. Per the germline V gene, CDR1 is MDHEN and CDR2 is SYDVKM. CDR3 length: 15 residues. CD8 cells classed as naive were CD45RO-negative and positively selected for CCR7, excluding terminally differentiated effector memory CD45RA+ cells. This clone showed up just once.

This sequence originates from a woman in her twenties or thirties in good health. The sequenced sample consisted of naive CD8+ T cells sorted from blood. The V and J genes are TRBV28 and TRBJ1-5; the D is unclear. CDR3 sequence reads: CASSLDLGYGQPQHF. The CDR3 DNA reads TGTGCCAGCAGCCTGGACCTAGGATACGGTCAGCCCCAGCATTTT.